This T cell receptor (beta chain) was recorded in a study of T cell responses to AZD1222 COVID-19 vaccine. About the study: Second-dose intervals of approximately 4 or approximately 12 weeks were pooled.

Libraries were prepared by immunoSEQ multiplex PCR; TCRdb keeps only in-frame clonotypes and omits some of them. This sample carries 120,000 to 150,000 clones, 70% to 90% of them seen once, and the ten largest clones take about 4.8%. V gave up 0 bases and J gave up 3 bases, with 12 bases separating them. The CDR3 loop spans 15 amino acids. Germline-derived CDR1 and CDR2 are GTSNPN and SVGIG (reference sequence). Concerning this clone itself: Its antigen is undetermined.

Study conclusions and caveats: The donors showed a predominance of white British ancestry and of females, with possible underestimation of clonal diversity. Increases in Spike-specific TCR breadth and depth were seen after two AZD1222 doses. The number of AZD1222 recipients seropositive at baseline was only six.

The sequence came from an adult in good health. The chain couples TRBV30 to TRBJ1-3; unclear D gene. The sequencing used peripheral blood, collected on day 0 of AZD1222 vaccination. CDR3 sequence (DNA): TGTGCCTGGAGTGTATTGTTGGGAAGTGGAAACACCATATATTTT. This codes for CAWSVLLGSGNTIYF. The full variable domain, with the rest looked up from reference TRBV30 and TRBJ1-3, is SQTIHQWPATLVQPVGSPLSLECTVEGTSNPNLYWYRQAAGRGLQLLFYSVGIGQISSEVPQNLSASRPQDRQFILSSKKLLLSDSGFYLCAWSVLLGSGNTIYFGEGSWLTVV.